This record looks at one T cell receptor (beta chain) sequence and its context. This sample's treatment: roughly 18 received Ad26.COV2.S at low or high dose, single or two shots; several received placebo; per-sample allocation not given. The investigators took samples on day 63 after the first vaccine or placebo injection. This entry comes from a study of Ad26.COV2.S vaccination and SARS-CoV-2 variants. About the research overall: Recipients of Ad26.COV2.S got it intramuscularly, once or twice 56 days apart.

J lost 4 bases, V lost 5 bases, and 8 bases had no gene match. CDR1 is SEHNR, CDR2 FQNEAQ, per germline (reference sequence). This CDR3 contains 15 residues. The protocol was immunoSEQ multiplex PCR, while the TCRdb copy is restricted to in-frame clones and leaves out a portion. The profile shows 300,000 to 400,000 clones, approximately 86% of them singletons. The chain joins TRBV7-9 to TRBJ2-7; 10 nucleotides align to TRBD2. Here the sequenced sample was peripheral blood, taken in a trial of Ad26.COV2.S vaccine versus placebo. This TCR derives from a person aged 18-60 years who received the Ad26.COV2.S COVID-19 vaccine or a placebo. The CDR3 bases are TGTGCCAGCAGCCCAGGGGGTAGCGGGAGGTACGAGCAGTACTTC. This codes for CASSPGGSGRYEQYF.